These 12 T cell receptor beta chains were sequenced from one sample in a study of a mutant IDH1 vaccine in newly diagnosed glioma. Repertoires were generated with immunoSEQ multiplex PCR, while TCRdb's copy carries only in-frame clones and drops some. The repertoire holds tens of thousands of clones, about 80% seen once, with approximately 5.8% in the top ten. Their antigens remain unidentified. Described time point: week 23, last vaccination. With topical imiquimod, each dose of the vaccine consisted of 300 ug of mutant IDH1 20-mer peptide. Here the sequenced sample was PBMCs, taken from a glioma patient whose treatment included an IDH1 peptide vaccine. The receptors shown here come from a man aged 50-60 years with glioma.

The chain recombines TRBV7-9 with TRBJ2-2; D perhaps matches TRBD1 (5 bases). Germline CDR1 and CDR2: SEHNR and FQNEAQ (reference sequence). The CDR3 has 16 amino acids. Trimming took off 5 bases at V and 7 bases at J, with 20 bases between the two ends. CDR3 region: CASSPRVRSIVGELFF. The CDR3 DNA reads TGTGCCAGCAGCCCCAGGGTTCGTTCAATCGTCGGGGAGCTGTTTTTT.

The chain employs TRBV9 and TRBJ2-1, with TRBD2 identical over 7 bases. V shed 2 bases and J 9 bases; nucleotides not matched to a gene: 17. This CDR3 is 17 amino acids long. The germline V gene has CDR1 SGDLS and CDR2 YYNGEE. The CDR3 nucleotides read TGTGCCAGCAGCGTGGAGGTAGGGAGCGGGGTAAGGGGTGAGCAGTTCTTC. Its translation: CASSVEVGSGVRGEQFF.

V and J are TRBV19 and TRBJ1-3; D is uncertain. This CDR3 has 14 amino acids. The ends were cut back, 7 bases at V and 4 bases at J, with 14 bases in the middle. Germline CDR1 reads LNHDA; CDR2 reads SQIVND (reference sequence). This CDR3 is CASNLGRGGNTIYF. The DNA of the CDR3 is TGTGCCAGTAATCTGGGGAGAGGAGGAAACACCATATATTTT.

This clone was found once. J is TRBJ1-2 and V is TRBV7-2; TRBD1 aligns across 8 bases. This CDR3 spans 15 amino acids. With 4 bases clipped from V and 4 bases from J, the junction kept 8 bases outside the gene matches. Germline V gene sequence: CDR1 SGHTA, CDR2 FQGNSA. The CDR3 here is CASSSGTGLRYGYTF. The CDR3 coding sequence is TGTGCCAGCAGCTCCGGGACAGGTCTACGCTATGGCTACACCTTC.

This clone was found many times. Here the CDR3 DNA reads TGTGCCAGCAGCGCCGGGACCGGCTACGAGCAGTACTTC. This codes for CASSAGTGYEQYF. The chain is built from TRBV7-8 and TRBJ2-7, with D possibly being TRBD1 or TRBD2 (5 bases each). Trimming removed 5 bases from V and 3 bases from J, with 11 bases in between. CDR1 and CDR2 from the germline V gene are SGHVS and FQNEAQ. The CDR3 is 13 residues long.

The CDR3 DNA follows: TGTGCCAGCAGCTGGCAGGACCTGAACTCAGATACGCAGTATTTT. It yields the protein CASSWQDLNSDTQYF. The V and J genes are TRBV7-2 and TRBJ2-3; D gene unclear. Germline lookup yields CDR1 SGHTA and CDR2 FQGNSA. V lost 4 bases to trimming and J lost 4 bases, with 15 bases between them. This CDR3 is 15 amino acids long.

This chain joins TRBV7-3 and TRBJ2-1; weak D call: TRBD2 (5 bases). Trimming pared 1 base from V and 8 bases from J, leaving 9 bases between. The CDR3 is 13 amino acids. In germline, CDR1 is SGHTA, CDR2 FQGTGA. The CDR3 sequence is CASSLIPGDEQFF. CDR3 nucleotide sequence: TGTGCCAGCAGCTTAATCCCCGGGGATGAGCAGTTCTTC.

The chain employs TRBV5-1 and TRBJ2-2; D is undetermined. Per germline, CDR1 SGHRS and CDR2 YFSETQ. CDR3 length: 15 residues. V shed 4 bases and J shed 5 bases, with 15 bases lying between them. The CDR3 loop reads CASSPKEYDTGELFF. The CDR3 region has the DNA TGCGCCAGCAGCCCAAAAGAGTACGATACCGGGGAGCTGTTTTTT.

J is TRBJ2-7 and V is TRBV21-1; the D call TRBD1 from the table was never checked on the DNA. TRBV21-1 counts as a pseudogene. The CDR3 extends over 15 amino acids. The CDR3 loop reads CASSPGQGIKFEQYF. Written as DNA, the CDR3 is TGTGCCAGCAGTCCTGGACAGGGTATTAAGTTCGAGCAGTACTTC.

The chain combines TRBV9 with TRBJ2-2; 10 bases agree with TRBD2. The V gene end was trimmed by 4 bases and the J gene end by 8 bases; junction bases not matched to a gene: 5. CDR3 length: 14 amino acids. CDR1 is SGDLS and CDR2 is YYNGEE in the germline V gene. The CDR3 sequence is CASSPWTSGGELFF. CDR3 coding DNA: TGTGCCAGCAGCCCCTGGACTAGCGGAGGGGAGCTGTTTTTT.

The V call is TRBV5-1, the J call TRBJ2-7; D may be TRBD1 (5 bases). The CDR3 covers 14 residues. The V and J ends lost 6 bases and 1 base respectively, with 14 bases between them. Germline CDR1 reads SGHRS; CDR2 reads YFSETQ. Here the CDR3 DNA reads TGCGCCAGCACCCTAGTCCCAGGGTCCTACGAGCAGTACTTC. It encodes CASTLVPGSYEQYF.

The chain carries TRBV29-1 and TRBJ2-2; 11 bases are shared with TRBD1. Germline-derived CDR1 and CDR2 are SQVTM and ANQGSEA. CDR3 length: 12 amino acids. V lost 7 bases, J lost 6 bases, and 1 base stayed unmatched. This CDR3 reads CSGGQGAGELFF. The CDR3 DNA sequence: TGCAGCGGGGGACAGGGGGCCGGGGAGCTGTTTTTT.